This is a list of T cell receptor beta chains from one sample in a study of cytomegalovirus exposure and HLA in healthy donors. The protocol was immunoSEQ multiplex PCR, while the TCRdb copy is restricted to in-frame clones and leaves out a portion. In the table there are over 100,000 clones, roughly 87% of which are singletons. Sequencing was done on a sample of PBMCs. The receptors were sampled from a woman aged 18-29 years in good health and CMV-seronegative. The CDR3 runs from the conserved cysteine through the conserved F or W. Fields, in order: D gene, V gene, J gene, CDR3 protein. A D gene is named only where the DNA matches it firmly.

TRBD1	TRBV18	TRBJ1-1	CASSPYATGGLNKNTEAFF
.	TRBV19	TRBJ1-4	CASSISRGTEKLFF
.	TRBV5-8	TRBJ2-5	CASSLLGTGETQYF
TRBD1	TRBV7-9	TRBJ1-2	CASSLSQGANYGYTF
TRBD1	TRBV18	TRBJ2-1	CASSPRLATGGYNEQFF
TRBD2	TRBV4-1	TRBJ2-3	CASSQLTSGAISRTDTQYF
.	TRBV6-1	TRBJ1-5	CASSATTGNSNQPQHF
TRBD1	TRBV2	TRBJ1-2	CASSRDSGRWYGYTF
.	TRBV19	TRBJ2-1	CASTRGAYNEQFF
TRBD1	TRBV2	TRBJ1-2	CASSGQGSSGYTF
.	TRBV9	TRBJ1-1	CASSGGGENTEAFF
TRBD2	TRBV10-2	TRBJ2-1	CASNRLAGDLYNEQFF
.	TRBV7-6	TRBJ2-2	CASSRTTTPNTGELFF
.	TRBV27	TRBJ1-5	CASSPFSVSNQPQHF
TRBD1	TRBV7-8	TRBJ2-7	CASSLDGTGGEQYF
.	TRBV6-1	TRBJ1-2	CASSDLNYGYTF
TRBD1	TRBV2	TRBJ1-1	CASRDRGFVRAFF
.	TRBV7-6	TRBJ2-2	CASSLPRAGTTNTGELFF
TRBD2	TRBV9	TRBJ2-1	CASSVSGASYNEQFF
.	TRBV2	TRBJ1-1	CASSADTNTEAFF
.	TRBV27	TRBJ1-2	CASSFNQGSPYGYTF
.	TRBV4-1	TRBJ2-1	CASSHKWRYNEQFF
TRBD1	TRBV11-3	TRBJ2-5	CASSPSGGQETQYF
.	TRBV14	TRBJ1-2	CASSGLGSYGYTF
.	TRBV2	TRBJ2-2	CAGARSGGELFF
TRBD2	TRBV5-1	TRBJ2-3	CASSGERGRTSSTDTQYF
.	TRBV18	TRBJ1-1	CASSPAENTEAFF
.	TRBV5-4	TRBJ2-7	CASSTQDSYEQYF
.	TRBV7-9	TRBJ1-3	CASSQRRGLAGNTIYF